This T cell receptor (beta chain) stems from a study of regulatory T cells in long-lasting Graves disease. Notes on the study in general: Persistent disease preferred TRBV28, TRBJ1-2 and TRBJ2-5.

Deletions cut 6 bases from V and 3 bases from J, with 17 bases between. The germline gives CDR1 MDHEN, CDR2 SYDVKM. CDR3 length: 16 residues. The time point: persistent/refractory GD, antithyroid drugs over 5 years with positive TRAb. From PBMCs, RNA was extracted and then used to make the TCR library. Arm-PCR of CDR3 regions and iRepertoire HTBI primers were the basis on which TCR beta libraries were built. MiXCR, run by TCRdb on the multiplex PCR reads, gives a single entry per CDR3 protein. The data show 300,000 or so distinct CDR3 sequences, about 20% seen once. Note on this clonotype: Antigen specificity is unknown.

The chain joins TRBV28 to TRBJ2-2; D perhaps matches TRBD2 (6 bases). The material sequenced was peripheral blood mononuclear cells (PBMCs), taken when the disease was refractory, from a patient treated with antithyroid drugs. This sequence originates from a female donor with Graves disease. CDR3 loop: CASSGSWRADTGELFF. CDR3 bases: TGTGCCAGCAGCGGCTCTTGGAGGGCGGACACCGGGGAGCTGTTTTTT.